Shown below are 30 T cell receptor beta chains from a single sample sequenced in a study of vaccination and CD4 T cells after COVID-19. At the Johns Hopkins FTIC core, DNA taken from cultured CD4+ T cells was sequenced by way of the Oncomine TCR Beta short-read assay. TCRdb passed the PCR reads through MiXCR, listing each CDR3 protein once. Of roughly 28,000 distinct CDR3 sequences in the sample, about two thirds are singletons; the top ten hold less than 20%. These receptors' antigens are unknown. Treatment indicated: approximately nine-day PBMC culture with coronavirus spike peptide pools or control peptides (ViraFEST assay). The sequences come from CD4+ T cells from blood, cultured in vitro, collected after SARS-CoV-2 vaccination. These receptors were taken from a human donor who received a COVID-19 vaccine.

This clonotype was seen a single time. This sequence joins TRBV14 and TRBJ2-4; no clear D. Trimming stripped 3 bases from V and 2 bases from J, with 5 bases between. Germline values: CDR1 SGHDN, CDR2 FVKESK. The CDR3 sequence is 13 residues long. The CDR3 nucleotides read TGTGCCAGCAGCCAGGGCTCCAAAAACATTCAGTACTTC. This gives the protein CASSQGSKNIQYF.

This chain connects TRBV12-3 or TRBV12-4 to TRBJ1-3; 7 positions match TRBD1. The CDR3 totals 14 residues. J gave up 1 base and V 6 bases, and 3 bases lay outside the gene matches. The CDR3 sequence is CASSDRVSGNTIYF. As DNA, the CDR3 is TGTGCCAGCAGCGACAGGGTATCTGGAAACACCATATATTTT.

This clonotype has more than one count but fewer than ten. V and J are TRBV24-1 and TRBJ1-2, with 8 bases fitting TRBD1. The germline CDR1 and CDR2 sequences are KGHDR and SFDVKD. The V and J ends lost 5 bases and 7 bases, in that order; junction bases with no gene match: 8. The CDR3 spans 14 residues. The CDR3 spells CATSATDRGSGYTF. DNA of the CDR3: TGTGCCACCAGTGCCACCGACAGGGGAAGTGGCTACACCTTC.

This clonotype was seen a few times. This chain links TRBV2 with TRBJ1-5; 10 bases align to TRBD1. The CDR3 is made up of 15 amino acids. CDR1 is SNHLY, CDR2 FYNNEI, per germline. V was pared by 8 bases and J by 2 bases, with 6 bases of the junction left unmatched. The CDR3 loop reads CASGQGVEGNQPQHF. The DNA for the CDR3 is TGTGCCAGCGGACAGGGGGTGGAGGGCAATCAGCCCCAGCATTTT.

Written as DNA, the CDR3 is TGTGCCTGGAGTGTTTCCCGACAGGGGCGGATTTTTAATGAGCAGTTCTTC. Encoded protein: CAWSVSRQGRIFNEQFF. This chain joins TRBV30 and TRBJ2-1; 8 bases are a match to TRBD1. J was trimmed by 7 bases and V by 0 bases; bases with no gene match: 14. The germline V gene encodes CDR1 GTSNPN and CDR2 SVGIG (reference sequence). The CDR3 extends over 17 amino acids.

This clonotype has only one observation. CDR3: CASSQVYRRAGGRLEQFF. Written as DNA, the CDR3 is TGTGCCAGCAGCCAAGTGTACCGTCGAGCGGGGGGGAGATTAGAGCAGTTCTTC. This chain joins TRBV14 and TRBJ2-1; 10 bases align to TRBD2. J lost 10 bases, V lost 1 base, and 16 bases had no gene match. The CDR3 extends over 18 amino acids. Germline CDR1 SGHDN, CDR2 FVKESK.

V and J are TRBV5-1 and TRBJ2-2; tentatively, D is TRBD1 (6 bases). This CDR3 has 15 amino acids. With 4 bases removed from V and 7 bases from J, the gap between germline ends came to 17 bases. The germline gives CDR1 SGHRS, CDR2 YFSETQ. In DNA, the CDR3 is TGCGCCAGCAGCCCTGCTGTGGGGGCGGACGGGGAGCTGTTTTTT. Protein sequence: CASSPAVGADGELFF.

This rearrangement joins TRBV6-1 to TRBJ1-5; D ambiguous. V was shortened by 1 base and J by 6 bases, with 7 bases between the two germline ends. The germline V gene has CDR1 MNHNS and CDR2 SASEGT. The CDR3 is made up of 13 amino acids. Written as DNA, the CDR3 is TGTGCCAGCAGTGAAGACATAAGTCAGCCCCAGCATTTT. This codes for CASSEDISQPQHF.

This sequence joins TRBV6-1 and TRBJ2-3; possibly TRBD2 for D (5 bases). The CDR3 is 15 amino acids. In germline, CDR1 is MNHNS, CDR2 SASEGT. Trimming stripped 0 bases from V and 2 bases from J, with 9 bases between. The CDR3, as DNA: TGTGCCAGCAGTGAAGCGAGGGTAGACACAGATACGCAGTATTTT. Protein: CASSEARVDTDTQYF.

This clonotype was counted a single time. Here the CDR3 reads CSASTGIEPADTQYF. The DNA of the CDR3 is TGCAGTGCTAGTACAGGGATTGAGCCCGCAGATACGCAGTATTTT. The chain joins TRBV20-1 to TRBJ2-3, with D possibly being TRBD1 (6 bases). The germline gives CDR1 DFQATT, CDR2 SNEGSKA (reference sequence). This CDR3 has 15 amino acids. V dropped 3 bases and J dropped 4 bases, with 17 bases sitting between them.

The sample holds a few counts of this clonotype. The chain recombines TRBV20-1 with TRBJ1-1, with a tentative D call TRBD1 (6 bases). This CDR3 region has 16 residues. In germline, CDR1 is DFQATT, CDR2 SNEGSKA (reference sequence). V was pared by 2 bases and J by 2 bases, with 18 bases between. The CDR3 reads CSARSGLDRSNTEAFF. For the CDR3, the DNA is TGCAGTGCTAGAAGCGGGTTAGACAGGAGTAACACTGAAGCTTTCTTT.

The chain employs TRBV6-5 and TRBJ1-6; D uncertain. Per germline, CDR1 MNHEY and CDR2 SVGAGI. The CDR3 totals 17 residues. V was cut by 0 bases and J by 5 bases, with 14 bases left in between. CDR3 nucleotide sequence: TGTGCCAGCAGTTACTCCCTGATACAAGGTCATAATTCACCCCTCCACTTT. Its translation is CASSYSLIQGHNSPLHF.

The chain joins TRBV15 to TRBJ2-2, with TRBD1 matching over 8 bases. The germline V gene encodes CDR1 LNHNV and CDR2 YYDKDF (reference sequence). The CDR3 covers 15 residues. Losses at the gene ends were 7 bases for V and 4 bases for J; bases not matched to a gene: 8. The CDR3 is CATNFRGRATGELFF. DNA of the CDR3: TGTGCCACCAACTTCAGGGGGCGAGCCACCGGGGAGCTGTTTTTT.

V and J are TRBV5-1 and TRBJ2-4; tentative D call: TRBD1 (6 bases). Germline values: CDR1 SGHRS, CDR2 YFSETQ. This CDR3 is built from 13 residues. The V and J ends lost 4 bases and 5 bases respectively, with 10 bases between them. The CDR3 region has the DNA TGCGCCAGCAGCATGGACAGACAAAACATTCAGTACTTC. Translating gives CASSMDRQNIQYF.

The rearrangement uses TRBV27 and TRBJ1-2, with D perhaps matching TRBD1 (5 bases). CDR1 MNHEY and CDR2 SMNVEV come from the germline V gene (reference sequence). V was shortened by 7 bases and J by 7 bases, with 22 bases between the two germline ends. The CDR3 loop spans 15 amino acids. The CDR3 here is CASTPHRLLGAGYTF. Here the CDR3 DNA reads TGTGCCAGCACCCCCCACAGACTCTTAGGGGCTGGCTACACCTTC.

The genes are TRBV7-9 and TRBJ2-1; 13 bases fit TRBD2. Judging by the DNA end, TRBJ2-5 fits better; the J call may be wrong. This CDR3 is 16 amino acids long. Per the germline V gene, CDR1 is SEHNR and CDR2 is FQNEAQ (reference sequence). The CDR3 DNA reads as TGTGCCAGCAGCCCTCGGACTAGCGGGGGTCTCCAAGGCCAGTACTTC. The encoded protein is CASSPRTSGGLQGQYF.

The chain couples TRBV6-1 to TRBJ1-5; D is ambiguous. The germline V and J ends were trimmed by 4 bases and 1 base, with 8 bases remaining between them. Germline CDR1 and CDR2: MNHNS and SASEGT. CDR3 length: 14 amino acids. CDR3 protein: CASSGGRSNQPQHF. The CDR3 DNA follows: TGTGCCAGCAGTGGGGGTCGGAGCAATCAGCCCCAGCATTTT.

This clonotype was detected only a few times. The chain combines TRBV7-9 with TRBJ2-5, with 7 nucleotides matching TRBD2. V shed 6 bases, J shed 1 base, and the junction held 11 bases outside the gene matches. Germline assignment: CDR1 SEHNR and CDR2 FQNEAQ (reference sequence). The CDR3 loop spans 16 amino acids. CDR3 amino acids: CASRPFWGGGQETQYF. The CDR3 bases are TGTGCCAGCAGGCCCTTCTGGGGGGGGGGCCAAGAGACCCAGTACTTC.

This clonotype was seen a few times. The V and J genes are TRBV19 and TRBJ1-2, with 8 bases that match TRBD1. Germline V lookup: CDR1 LNHDA, CDR2 SQIVND (reference sequence). This CDR3 has 14 residues. The ends lost 4 bases at V and 6 bases at J; junction bases unmatched: 7. The CDR3 coding sequence is TGTGCCAGTAGTACCCTGACAGGGGCCCATGGCTACACCTTC. As protein: CASSTLTGAHGYTF.

The chain employs TRBV20-1 and TRBJ1-2; D may be TRBD1 (6 bases). Germline lookup yields CDR1 DFQATT and CDR2 SNEGSKA (reference sequence). The CDR3 covers 14 residues. The ends were cut back, 0 bases at V and 3 bases at J, with 11 bases in the middle. The CDR3 DNA reads as TGCAGTGCTAGAGATACTACAGGGTACTATGGCTACACCTTC. Protein product: CSARDTTGYYGYTF.

This clonotype was detected a few times. The chain recombines TRBV6-1 with TRBJ1-5; D not certain. The germline CDR1 and CDR2 sequences are MNHNS and SASEGT. The CDR3 extends over 14 amino acids. Trimming removed 3 bases from V and 0 bases from J, with 6 bases in between. DNA for the CDR3: TGTGCCAGCAGTGAGGGGTATAGCAATCAGCCCCAGCATTTT. The encoded protein is CASSEGYSNQPQHF.

This clonotype was observed a single time. The chain couples TRBV10-2 to TRBJ2-7, with D unresolved. Germline V gene sequence: CDR1 WSHSY, CDR2 SAAADI. The CDR3 is made up of 11 amino acids. Trimming stripped 4 bases from V and 0 bases from J, with 1 base between. The CDR3 DNA reads TGCGCCAGCAGTGCCTCCTACGAGCAGTACTTC. Residues: CASSASYEQYF.

V and J are TRBV19 and TRBJ1-2; TRBD1 is a possible D gene (6 bases). Trimming removed 5 bases at V and 4 bases at J, with 20 bases between. The CDR3 totals 16 residues. Germline V lookup: CDR1 LNHDA, CDR2 SQIVND (reference sequence). CDR3 DNA sequence: TGTGCCAGTAGTTTAGGACAGCCAACCGTTGCCTATGGCTACACCTTC. This translates into CASSLGQPTVAYGYTF. Full variable domain (remainder filled in from reference TRBV19 and TRBJ1-2): DGGITQSPKYLFRKEGQNVTLSCEQNLNHDAMYWYRQDPGQGLRLIYYSQIVNDFQKGDIAEGYSVSREKKESFPLTVTSAQKNPTAFYLCASSLGQPTVAYGYTFGSGTRLTVV.

This clonotype appeared a few times. The gene calls are TRBV30 and TRBJ2-3; the D is unclear. V shed 1 base and J shed 12 bases, with 11 bases lying between them. The CDR3 totals 11 residues. Looked up from germline, CDR1 is GTSNPN and CDR2 is SVGIG (reference sequence). CDR3 in amino acids: CAWSAPKLQYF. Written as DNA, the CDR3 is TGTGCCTGGAGTGCTCCAAAACTCCAGTATTTT.

The J gene is TRBJ2-7, the V gene TRBV10-2, with 9 bases that match TRBD2. The junction had 15 bases not matched to a gene; V was cut back by 5 bases and J by 7 bases. The CDR3 consists of 16 residues. Germline CDR1 is WSHSY and CDR2 is SAAADI. The CDR3 bases are TGCGCCAGCAGTATGCTAGCGGGGAAACCATCTGGGGAGCAGTACTTC. As protein: CASSMLAGKPSGEQYF.

This rearrangement joins TRBV25-1 to TRBJ1-6; 7 nucleotides match TRBD1. The trim removed 7 bases at V and 4 bases at J, leaving 7 bases unmatched. Germline V gives CDR1 MGHDK, CDR2 SYGVNS. This CDR3 spans 15 amino acids. The DNA for the CDR3 is TGTGCCAGCATGAAGACAGGGTCATATAATTCACCCCTCCACTTT. This sequence encodes CASMKTGSYNSPLHF.

The CDR3 region is CASSLTGYATGELFF. CDR3 bases: TGTGCCAGCAGCCTAACAGGGTATGCGACCGGGGAGCTGTTTTTT. The V and J genes are TRBV6-2 or TRBV6-3 and TRBJ2-2, with D perhaps matching TRBD1 (6 bases). Trimming took off 6 bases at V and 5 bases at J, with 16 bases between the two ends. CDR1 is MNHEY and CDR2 is SVGEGT in the germline V gene. The CDR3 totals 15 residues.

The chain is built from TRBV30 and TRBJ1-2, with 10 bases fitting TRBD1. The junction had 10 bases not matched to a gene; V was cut back by 2 bases and J by 4 bases. Germline lookup yields CDR1 GTSNPN and CDR2 SVGIG (reference sequence). This CDR3 contains 16 residues. CDR3: CAWSPADRGHVYGYTF. CDR3 nucleotides: TGTGCCTGGAGTCCGGCAGACAGGGGGCACGTCTATGGCTACACCTTC.

The chain carries TRBV5-1 and TRBJ2-7; no clear D. Deletions cut 0 bases from V and 1 base from J, with 8 bases between. The germline gives CDR1 SGHRS, CDR2 YFSETQ. The CDR3 length is 14 residues. The CDR3 bases are TGCGCCAGCAGCTTGGAGGTCGGTTCCTACGAGCAGTACTTC. This gives the protein CASSLEVGSYEQYF.

V is TRBV6-5 and J is TRBJ1-6, with D unclear. Germline V lookup: CDR1 MNHEY, CDR2 SVGAGI. CDR3 length: 14 amino acids. Deletions cut 4 bases from V and 2 bases from J, with 6 bases between. For the CDR3, the DNA is TGTGCCAGCAGTTCCGGGCCCTATAATTCACCCCTCCACTTT. Its translation is CASSSGPYNSPLHF.